The 3 T cell receptor beta chains presented below share a single source sample, sequenced in a study of blood T cell repertoires in COVID-19. Assay used: immunoSEQ multiplex PCR; TCRdb lists only in-frame clones, some missing. Of about 180,000 clones in the sample, about 81% are singletons; the top ten hold 12%. Specimen: peripheral blood. These receptors came from an elderly woman with COVID-19, enrolled during active disease.

This clone has just a few counts. This chain uses TRBV14 with TRBJ1-2, with a possible D match to TRBD1 (5 bases). CDR1 is SGHDN, CDR2 FVKESK, per germline. Trimming shortened V by 3 bases and J by 0 bases, and 11 bases separated the two germline ends. The CDR3 sequence is 15 residues long. CDR3 bases: TGTGCCAGCAGCCAGGACACCGAACCTAACTATGGCTACACCTTC. Translated, it gives CASSQDTEPNYGYTF.

The V and J genes are TRBV5-8 and TRBJ1-1, with a weak D call TRBD1 (6 bases). Germline CDR1 SGHTS, CDR2 YDEGEE. Trimming pared 2 bases from V and 4 bases from J, leaving 15 bases between. The CDR3 covers 15 residues. CDR3 nucleotide sequence: TGTGCCAGCAGCTTACCCCGACAGGCCATCACTGAAGCTTTCTTT. This encodes CASSLPRQAITEAFF.

The DNA for the CDR3 is TGTGCCAGCAGCTACTACACCGGGGAGCTGTTTTTT. Protein: CASSYYTGELFF. V and J are TRBV11-2 and TRBJ2-2; D call uncertain. The CDR3 is 12 residues long. Looked up from germline, CDR1 is SGHAT and CDR2 is FQNNGV. V shed 4 bases and J shed 3 bases, with 3 bases lying between them.